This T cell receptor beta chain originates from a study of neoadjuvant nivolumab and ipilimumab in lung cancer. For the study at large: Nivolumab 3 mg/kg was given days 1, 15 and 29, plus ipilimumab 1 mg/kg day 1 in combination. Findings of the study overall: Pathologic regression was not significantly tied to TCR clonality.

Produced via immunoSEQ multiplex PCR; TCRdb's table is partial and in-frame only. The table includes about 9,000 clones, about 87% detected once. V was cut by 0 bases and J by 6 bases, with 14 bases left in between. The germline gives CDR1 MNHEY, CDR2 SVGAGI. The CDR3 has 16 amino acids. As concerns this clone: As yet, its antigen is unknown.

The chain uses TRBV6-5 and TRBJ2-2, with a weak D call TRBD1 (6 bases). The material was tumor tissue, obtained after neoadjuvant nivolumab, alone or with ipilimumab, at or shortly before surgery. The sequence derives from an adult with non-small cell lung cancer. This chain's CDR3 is CASSYSTARGSGELFF. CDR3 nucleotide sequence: TGTGCCAGCAGTTACTCGACGGCTAGGGGGTCCGGGGAGCTGTTTTTT.